The rows below give T cell receptor beta chains drawn from one sample of a study of control samples from healthy donors and cancer patients. Method: immunoSEQ multiplex PCR; TCRdb's copy keeps in-frame clones and lacks some. The sample holds about 100,000 clones, roughly four fifths seen once. Sequencing input: blood. Receptors originate from a man aged 18 to 35 in good health. The CDR3 runs from the conserved cysteine through the conserved F or W. A D gene is named only where the DNA matches it firmly. Clone size is not always given. Where it is, it says once, few, many or a class for expanded clones.

>once|TRBV29-1|.|TRBJ1-5
CSALGDGNQPQHF
TGCAGTGCCTTGGGGGACGGCAATCAGCCCCAGCATTTT
>once|TRBV7-9|.|TRBJ1-2
CASSLRVDQGSNYGYTF
TGTGCCAGCAGCTTAAGAGTCGACCAGGGATCTAACTATGGCTACACCTTC
>.|TRBV4-2|.|TRBJ2-7
CASSQEARGYSYEQYF
TGTGCCAGCAGCCAAGAAGCCAGGGGTTACTCCTACGAGCAGTACTTC
>.|TRBV6-5|.|TRBJ1-1
CASSYSRGGGTEAFF
TGTGCCAGCAGTTACTCGAGGGGCGGGGGCACTGAAGCTTTCTTT
>.|TRBV28|.|TRBJ2-5
CASNRNAGQETQYF
TGTGCCAGCAATCGGAACGCAGGCCAAGAGACCCAGTACTTC
>.|TRBV7-6|.|TRBJ1-1
CASSRLGRMNTEAFF
TGTGCCAGCAGCCGGTTAGGGAGGATGAACACTGAAGCTTTCTTT
>.|TRBV28|.|TRBJ1-2
CASSGGGVGYTF
TGTGCCAGCAGTGGGGGGGGTGTCGGCTACACCTTC
>.|TRBV24-1|.|TRBJ1-5
CATSRAGGNQPQHF
TGTGCCACCAGCCGCGCGGGGGGCAATCAGCCCCAGCATTTT
>.|TRBV7-6|.|TRBJ2-2
CASSLSPVGRETGELFF
TGTGCCAGCAGCTTAAGTCCTGTAGGGCGAGAAACCGGGGAGCTGTTTTTT
>.|TRBV14|TRBD1|TRBJ1-6
CASSLPDRVNSPLHF
TGTGCCAGCAGCCTCCCGGACAGGGTGAATTCACCCCTCCACTTT
>.|TRBV27|.|TRBJ1-2
CASSLTALSAYGYTF
TGTGCCAGCAGTTTAACCGCCTTATCCGCCTATGGCTACACCTTC
>.|TRBV11-2|.|TRBJ1-2
CASSLRSGRGQGYTF
TGTGCCAGCAGCTTAAGGTCAGGGCGCGGTCAGGGCTACACCTTC
>.|TRBV5-8|.|TRBJ2-3
CASSFTGDTQYF
TGTGCCAGCAGCTTCACCGGCGATACGCAGTATTTT
>.|TRBV27|.|TRBJ1-5
CASSQIQGWAQHF
TGTGCCAGCAGTCAAATACAGGGATGGGCCCAGCATTTT
>.|TRBV12-5|TRBD2|TRBJ2-5
CASGLTSEEGTQYF
TGTGCTAGTGGTTTGACTAGCGAGGAGGGGACCCAGTACTTC
>.|TRBV6-2/TRBV6-3|TRBD1|TRBJ1-5
CASSDRANGPQHF
TGTGCCAGCAGCGACAGGGCCAACGGGCCCCAGCATTTT
>.|TRBV25-1|.|TRBJ2-5
CASSPPQGAVRETQYF
TGTGCCAGCAGTCCCCCGCAGGGTGCCGTCCGGGAGACCCAGTACTTC
>.|TRBV6-5|TRBD1|TRBJ1-2
CASSYKGTGENTF
TGTGCCAGCAGTTATAAAGGGACAGGAGAAAACACCTTC
>.|TRBV10-1|TRBD1|TRBJ2-7
CASSEGPSVVDRECYEQYF
TGCGCCAGCAGTGAGGGCCCTAGTGTTGTGGACAGGGAATGCTACGAGCAGTACTTC
>.|TRBV5-1|TRBD1|TRBJ1-2
CASSGTGAYGYTF
TGCGCCAGCAGCGGGACAGGGGCTTATGGCTACACCTTC
>.|TRBV4-2|.|TRBJ2-1
CASSLGGSHNEQFF
TGTGCCAGCAGTCTAGGAGGGAGCCACAATGAGCAGTTCTTC
>.|TRBV6-6|.|TRBJ1-6
CASSPFRGNNSPLHF
TGTGCCAGCAGTCCATTCAGGGGAAATAATTCACCCCTCCACTTT
>.|TRBV5-1|TRBD1|TRBJ2-7
CASRRQGVYEQYF
TGCGCCAGTCGTCGACAGGGGGTCTACGAGCAGTACTTC
>.|TRBV6-6|.|TRBJ2-2
CASSYRDVELFF
TGTGCCAGCAGTTACAGGGATGTGGAGCTGTTTTTT
>.|TRBV7-2|.|TRBJ1-6
CASSLAGRVNSPLHF
TGTGCCAGCAGCTTAGCTGGCAGGGTAAACTCACCCCTCCACTTT
>few|TRBV28|TRBD1|TRBJ2-2
CASSIYGTGNTGELFF
TGTGCCAGCAGTATATACGGGACAGGGAACACCGGGGAGCTGTTTTTT
>.|TRBV5-1|.|TRBJ2-5
CASSPGSAQGGETQYF
TGCGCCAGCAGCCCTGGGTCGGCGCAGGGTGGGGAGACCCAGTACTTC
>once|TRBV28|.|TRBJ1-6
CASSRVNAYNSPLHF
TGTGCCAGCAGTCGAGTCAATGCTTATAATTCACCCCTCCACTTT